Listed here are 12 T cell receptor beta chains from one sample, sequenced in a study of OX40 agonist ivuxolimab in advanced cancers. Here immunoSEQ multiplex PCR was the method, and the copy in TCRdb shows in-frame clones only, minus some. Among 90,000 to 100,000 clones listed, approximately 91% were seen once. This sample comprised CD4+ or CD8+ T cells sorted from blood, obtained in a trial of the OX40 agonist ivuxolimab. The receptors shown here come from an adult with an advanced solid tumor such as melanoma, head and neck, liver or kidney cancer.

V is TRBV7-9 and J is TRBJ1-6; weak D call: TRBD1 (5 bases). Germline V lookup: CDR1 SEHNR, CDR2 FQNEAQ (reference sequence). The CDR3 totals 16 residues. V was clipped by 3 bases and J by 0 bases, with 9 bases between them. CDR3: CASSFPGSSYNSPLHF. The CDR3 nucleotides read TGTGCCAGCAGCTTCCCAGGGAGCTCCTATAATTCACCCCTCCACTTT.

This sequence joins TRBV19 and TRBJ2-2, with D possibly matching TRBD2 (6 bases). Per the germline V gene, CDR1 is LNHDA and CDR2 is SQIVND (reference sequence). The CDR3 has 14 residues. Trimming shortened V by 7 bases and J by 0 bases, and 9 bases separated the two germline ends. As DNA, the CDR3 is TGTGCCAGTACGGGGGTAGCGAACACCGGGGAGCTGTTTTTT. Encoded protein: CASTGVANTGELFF.

The chain carries TRBV27 and TRBJ2-7, with 11 bases matching TRBD2. The CDR3 is 15 residues long. Trimming took 5 bases from V and 5 from J; bases not matched to a gene: 8. Germline lookup yields CDR1 MNHEY and CDR2 SMNVEV (reference sequence). The CDR3 protein is CASSLLAGVSHEQYF. For the CDR3, the DNA is TGTGCCAGCAGTCTACTAGCGGGAGTAAGTCACGAGCAGTACTTC.

The chain employs TRBV27 and TRBJ1-5, with D hard to call. The V and J ends lost 3 bases and 2 bases respectively, with 11 bases between them. The CDR3 is made up of 15 amino acids. Germline V lookup: CDR1 MNHEY, CDR2 SMNVEV (reference sequence). The CDR3 spells CASSFPSEGNQPQHF. The CDR3 nucleotides read TGTGCCAGCAGTTTCCCCTCTGAGGGCAATCAGCCCCAGCATTTT.

CDR3 sequence (DNA): TGTGCCAGCAGTTTATCCCAACTAGCGGGGAGGGTCAATGAGCAGTTCTTC. Residues: CASSLSQLAGRVNEQFF. The gene calls are TRBV27 and TRBJ2-1; TRBD2 agrees at 10 bases. With V trimmed by 0 bases and J by 6 bases, 8 bases remained unmatched. Germline CDR1 and CDR2: MNHEY and SMNVEV (reference sequence). CDR3 length equals 17 residues.

The chain recombines TRBV18 with TRBJ2-7, with D possibly matching TRBD1 (5 bases). The V end was cut by 1 base, the J end by 3 bases, with 10 bases between. The CDR3 consists of 14 residues. The germline CDR1 and CDR2 sequences are KGHSH and LQKENI. The CDR3 bases are TGTGCCAGCTCACCACGTCAGGGCCACTACGAGCAGTACGTC. This encodes CASSPRQGHYEQYV.

The chain recombines TRBV4-1 with TRBJ1-4; 8 bases map to TRBD1. Looked up from germline, CDR1 is MGHRA and CDR2 is YSYEKL. After removal of 3 bases from V and 4 bases from J, the junction contained 4 bases not matched to a gene. The CDR3 has 15 residues. CDR3 region: CASSHQGAINEKLFF. CDR3 DNA: TGCGCCAGCAGCCACCAGGGGGCAATTAATGAAAAACTGTTTTTT.

The V gene is TRBV20-1, the J gene TRBJ1-1; no clear D gene. This CDR3 spans 11 amino acids. The germline V gene encodes CDR1 DFQATT and CDR2 SNEGSKA (reference sequence). Between the trimmed V and J ends, which lost 4 bases and 10 bases, there was a span of 13 bases. The CDR3 DNA reads as TGCAGTGCTATCTTCAATTTGGGAGCTTTCTTT. Its translation: CSAIFNLGAFF.

This chain uses TRBV5-1 with TRBJ2-1; 8 nucleotides match TRBD1. The CDR3 consists of 14 residues. Germline V CDR1 and CDR2: SGHRS, YFSETQ. V was clipped by 4 bases and J by 8 bases; unmatched bases: 8. The DNA of the CDR3 is TGCGCCAGCAGCCTCGGACAGGGTTCGGATGAGCAGTTCTTC. Translating gives CASSLGQGSDEQFF.

This chain joins TRBV28 and TRBJ1-2; TRBD1 might be the D (6 bases). CDR1 is MDHEN, CDR2 SYDVKM, per germline. This CDR3 spans 15 amino acids. The V end lost 4 bases, the J end lost 2 bases, and 14 bases lay between the germline ends. CDR3 amino acids: CASSSGQPGNYGYTF. The CDR3 DNA follows: TGTGCCAGCAGTTCCGGACAGCCTGGGAACTATGGCTACACCTTC.

Written as DNA, the CDR3 is TGCAGTGCTAGGGGCGACAGTGAAGCTTTCTTT. Translated: CSARGDSEAFF. The chain links TRBV20-1 to TRBJ1-1; possible D gene TRBD1, 5 bases. Trimming removed 3 bases from V and 7 bases from J, with 9 bases in between. This CDR3 has 11 residues. Germline CDR1 and CDR2: DFQATT and SNEGSKA (reference sequence).

The chain has TRBV2 and TRBJ2-7, with unresolved D. CDR3 length: 12 residues. Per germline, CDR1 SNHLY and CDR2 FYNNEI. V lost 5 bases and J lost 2, with 7 bases in between. In DNA form, the CDR3 reads TGTGCCAGCAGTCCCCAGCCCTACGAGCAGTACTTC. This codes for CASSPQPYEQYF.